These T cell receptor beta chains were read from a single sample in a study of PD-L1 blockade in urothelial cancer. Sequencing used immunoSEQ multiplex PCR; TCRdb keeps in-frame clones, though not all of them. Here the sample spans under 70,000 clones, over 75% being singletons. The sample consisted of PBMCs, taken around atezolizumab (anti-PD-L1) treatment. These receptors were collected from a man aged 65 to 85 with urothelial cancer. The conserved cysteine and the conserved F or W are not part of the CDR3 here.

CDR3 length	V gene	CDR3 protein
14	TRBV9	ASSPRAGDMADTQY
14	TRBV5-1	ASSLTSGSPGYEQY
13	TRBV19	ASSSWTSGAYEQY
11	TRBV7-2	ASSLEARTEAF
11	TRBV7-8	ASSLGGTGELF
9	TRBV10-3	AITSRDTQY
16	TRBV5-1	ASSLEPPLAGVTYEQY
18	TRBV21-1	ASSSQNVGGFTSGKETQY
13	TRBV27	ASSLAAATYYEQY
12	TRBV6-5	ASSYSGTGNEQF
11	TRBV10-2	ASSAQGSYGYT
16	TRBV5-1	ASSSGLAGGGPYNEQF
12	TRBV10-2	ASSTGTGGYEQY
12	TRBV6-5	ASSLSGLSYEQY
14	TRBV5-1	ASSLGVGAVYNEQF